What follows is one T cell receptor beta chain and its context. The antigen remains undetermined. The data were obtained in a study of cytomegalovirus exposure and HLA in healthy donors. Findings and limits, study-wide: Later analysis indicated greater clonal expansion among HLA-associated TCR beta chains than among equally common other chains.

CDR1 and CDR2 (germline): SGHRS, YFSETQ. The V end lost 5 bases, the J end lost 1 base, and 11 bases lay between the germline ends. The CDR3 consists of 14 residues. PCR was performed using 60 Vbeta and 13 Jbeta primers. The repertoire was sequenced with immunoSEQ multiplex PCR; TCRdb's copy has only in-frame clones and lacks some. The sample consists of roughly 120,000 clones, about two thirds of them appearing once. The rearrangement joins TRBV5-1 to TRBJ2-3; D perhaps matches TRBD1 (5 bases). This clonotype was sampled from a man aged 60-69 years in good health and CMV-seropositive. Sequenced sample: PBMCs. CDR3 nucleotides: TGCGCCAGCAGGGACAATGTCGGCACAGATACGCAGTATTTT. This gives the protein CASRDNVGTDTQYF.